The present T cell receptor beta chain was sequenced within a study of T-cell reconstitution after alpha-beta-depleted transplantation in children. The TCRbeta library incorporated unique molecular identifiers. MiXCR, applied by TCRdb to the PCR reads, yields one record per CDR3 protein. The profile shows around 700,000 distinct CDR3 sequences, around 13% of them singletons. The ends were cut back, 7 bases at V and 6 bases at J, with 13 bases in the middle. The CDR3 totals 12 residues. Per the germline V gene, CDR1 is DFQATT and CDR2 is SNEGSKA (reference sequence). This sequence joins TRBV20-1 and TRBJ1-5; a weak D match, TRBD1 (6 bases). The specimen comprised PBMCs, sampled before TCRalphabeta/CD19-depleted stem cell transplant. The source is a girl aged 2 to 10 with congenital amegakaryocytic thrombocytopenia, due to receive a stem cell transplant. DNA of the CDR3: TGCAGTGTCATGGGAGGGGGTCAGCCCCAGCATTTT. It yields the protein CSVMGGGQPQHF.